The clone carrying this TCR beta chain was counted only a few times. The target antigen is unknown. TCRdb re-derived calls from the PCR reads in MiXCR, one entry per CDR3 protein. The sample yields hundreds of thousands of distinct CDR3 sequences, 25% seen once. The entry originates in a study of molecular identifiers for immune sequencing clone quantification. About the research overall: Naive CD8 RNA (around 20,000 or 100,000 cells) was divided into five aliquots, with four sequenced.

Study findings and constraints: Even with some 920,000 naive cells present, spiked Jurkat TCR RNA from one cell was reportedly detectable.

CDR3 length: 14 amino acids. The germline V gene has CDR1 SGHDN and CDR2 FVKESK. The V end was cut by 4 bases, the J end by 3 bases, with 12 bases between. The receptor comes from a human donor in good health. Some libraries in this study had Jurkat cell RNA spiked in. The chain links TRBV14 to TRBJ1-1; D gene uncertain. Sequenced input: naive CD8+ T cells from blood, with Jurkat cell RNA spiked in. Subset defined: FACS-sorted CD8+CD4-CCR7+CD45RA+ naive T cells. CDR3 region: CASSPDGPDTEAFF. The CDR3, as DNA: TGTGCCAGCAGCCCTGACGGTCCGGACACTGAAGCTTTCTTT.